The rows below give T cell receptor beta chains drawn from one sample of a study of CD8+ T cells in alopecia areata. Clones were sequenced by immunoSEQ multiplex PCR, and TCRdb holds only the in-frame ones, with some missing. Among approximately 160,000 clones listed, around three fifths were seen once. Sequencing was performed on CD4+ T cells sorted from blood, taken at week 24, from a patient treated with tofacitinib. These receptor sequences come from a human donor with alopecia areata. Both conserved end residues are part of each CDR3. Each record gives: CDR3 length, J gene, V gene, D gene, clone size, CDR3 DNA, CDR3 protein. A D gene is named only where the DNA matches it firmly. A row's size may be missing; if present it is once, few, many or a size class.

11,TRBJ1-1,TRBV25-1,-,-,TGTGCCAGCAACGGGGCGAATGAAGCTTTCTTT,CASNGANEAFF
14,TRBJ2-2,TRBV10-2,-,few,TGCGCCAGCAGCGACGGACCGGACACCGGGGAGCTGTTTTTT,CASSDGPDTGELFF
16,TRBJ2-1,TRBV4-1,-,few,TGCGCCAGCAGCCAGACTCCCCCCGGGATCCCCCGGGAGCAGTTCTTC,CASSQTPPGIPREQFF
15,TRBJ1-4,TRBV2,-,-,TGTGCCAGCCATCCCAACGGGCTAACTAATGAAAAACTGTTTTTT,CASHPNGLTNEKLFF
16,TRBJ2-4,TRBV4-2,-,-,TGTGCCAGCAGCCGCGGTGGGGTAACAAGCGAAAACATTCAGTACTTC,CASSRGGVTSENIQYF
15,TRBJ2-1,TRBV4-1,-,few,TGCGCCAGCAGCCAAGAACTAGTTACCTACAATGAGCAGTTCTTC,CASSQELVTYNEQFF
15,TRBJ2-7,TRBV4-1,TRBD1,-,TGCGCCAGCAGCCGTGGACAGGGCGCCTCCTACGAGCAGTACTTC,CASSRGQGASYEQYF
13,TRBJ2-1,TRBV4-1,TRBD1,-,TGCGCCAGCAGCACCACAGGGGGCGGTGAGCAGTTCTTC,CASSTTGGGEQFF
15,TRBJ2-1,TRBV10-3,TRBD1,few,TGTGCCATCAGAGGAACAGGGGAAGGTAGGAATGAGCAGTTCTTC,CAIRGTGEGRNEQFF
12,TRBJ2-7,TRBV10-3,-,few,TGTGCCACATCCTATGGTACCAACGAGCAGTACTTC,CATSYGTNEQYF
14,TRBJ2-1,TRBV27,-,-,TGTGCCAGCAGCCAGGGTTGGGGCTACAATGAGCAGTTCTTC,CASSQGWGYNEQFF
11,TRBJ1-1,TRBV20-1,-,-,TGCAGTGCCGACTCGAACACTGAAGCTTTCTTT,CSADSNTEAFF
13,TRBJ1-1,TRBV30,-,-,TGTGCCTGGAGTGTAAAGGGGGGCTCTGAAGCTTTCTTT,CAWSVKGGSEAFF
14,TRBJ1-5,TRBV23-1,-,-,TGCGCCAGCAGCCCCACAGGGAACTGTCAGCCCCAGCATTTT,CASSPTGNCQPQHF
16,TRBJ2-3,TRBV19,TRBD2,few,TGTGCCAGTAGTGCTTATAGCGGGGGGGCCCCAGATACGCAGTATTTT,CASSAYSGGAPDTQYF
14,TRBJ2-3,TRBV5-6,-,-,TGTGCCAGCAGCTTGGATATCAGCACAGATACGCAGTATTTT,CASSLDISTDTQYF
12,TRBJ2-3,TRBV29-1,-,-,TGCAGCGTTGGTGAGGGGGGAGATACGCAGTATTTT,CSVGEGGDTQYF
16,TRBJ2-3,TRBV6-1,-,once,TGTGCCAGCAGTGGAGGGGGGGCGCCTCCCACAGATACGCAGTATTTT,CASSGGGAPPTDTQYF
11,TRBJ1-1,TRBV29-1,-,-,TGCAGCGCGGAAATGAACACTGAAGCTTTCTTT,CSAEMNTEAFF
12,TRBJ2-5,TRBV30,-,-,TGTGCCTGGAGTGTTCGAGAAGAGACCCAGTACTTC,CAWSVREETQYF
13,TRBJ2-1,TRBV11-2,TRBD1,-,TGTGCCAGCAGGCGGACAGGGTGGCATGAGCAGTTCTTC,CASRRTGWHEQFF
13,TRBJ1-5,TRBV5-1,-,few,TGCGCCAGCAGCTTAGCCTATAATCAGCCCCAGCATTTT,CASSLAYNQPQHF
15,TRBJ2-7,TRBV28,TRBD2,many,TGTGCCAGCACCACTAGCGGGATCCTCTCCTACGAGCAGTACTTC,CASTTSGILSYEQYF
14,TRBJ2-5,TRBV29-1,TRBD2,-,TGCAGCGTTGATAGGCTAGCGGGGCGGGAGACCCAGTACTTC,CSVDRLAGRETQYF
16,TRBJ1-4,TRBV7-9,-,few,TGTGCCAGCAGCTTAGCTTCGGGACTCCTTAATGAAAAACTGTTTTTT,CASSLASGLLNEKLFF
15,TRBJ1-6,TRBV7-9,-,-,TGTGCCAGCAGCGCCCTAGCAGGGGCCAATTCACCCCTCCACTTT,CASSALAGANSPLHF
13,TRBJ1-1,TRBV6-1,-,-,TGTGCCAGCAGTTGGGCAGGGAACACTGAAGCTTTCTTT,CASSWAGNTEAFF
11,TRBJ2-3,TRBV29-1,-,-,TGCAGCGTTTCCCTTGGGGATTCGCAGTATTTT,CSVSLGDSQYF
18,TRBJ2-5,TRBV7-2,TRBD2,-,TGTGCCAGCAGCCGAAGCAGGGGACTAGCGGGGGTCCGTGAGACCCAGTACTTC,CASSRSRGLAGVRETQYF
16,TRBJ2-1,TRBV10-3,-,-,TGTGCCATCAATAAAGACGGGGGCCGAAATTACAATGAGCAGTTCTTC,CAINKDGGRNYNEQFF
14,TRBJ2-2,TRBV29-1,-,few,TGCAGCGTTGATCAGGGTTTCAACACCGGGGAGCTGTTTTTT,CSVDQGFNTGELFF
13,TRBJ2-7,TRBV7-9,TRBD1,-,TGTGCCAGCATCCGACAGGGATCTGGCGAGCAGTACTTC,CASIRQGSGEQYF
16,TRBJ2-7,TRBV7-2,-,-,TGTGCCAGCAGCTTTATCGGACAGTCGAGCTCCTACGAGCAGTACTTC,CASSFIGQSSSYEQYF
14,TRBJ2-1,TRBV30,TRBD2,few,TGTGCCTGGACCCGGGGGGGTGCCATCAATGAGCAGTTCTTC,CAWTRGGAINEQFF
19,TRBJ2-3,TRBV2,TRBD2,few,TGTGCCAGCAGTGAATCACGGCCAATAATACGGGGGGGCATGGATACGCAGTATTTT,CASSESRPIIRGGMDTQYF
15,TRBJ1-5,TRBV18,TRBD1,many,TGTGCCAGCTCACAACTGACAGGGGGTGGTCAGCCCCAGCATTTT,CASSQLTGGGQPQHF